This TCR beta chain comes out of a study of blood T cell repertoires in COVID-19. Study information: The samples span acute and convalescent COVID-19 from the United States, Italy and Spain. PBMCs, B-cell-depleted T cells, or T cells provided the cDNA or gDNA that made up the material.

Authors' data handling: Amplification of reference gene primers provided the estimated nucleated cell counts. Method: immunoSEQ multiplex PCR; TCRdb's copy keeps in-frame clones and lacks some. That table is the source of V, J and clone size, and D and trimming were worked out from the DNA. The data contain roughly 190,000 clones, about 85% of them singletons. This clone was recorded a few times. The germline V and J ends were trimmed by 0 bases and 5 bases, with 22 bases remaining between them. Germline CDR1 and CDR2: MGHRA and YSYEKL. The CDR3 is 19 amino acids. The sequence derives from a man aged 60 to 75 with active or convalescent COVID-19. The J gene is TRBJ2-2, the V gene TRBV4-1, with D possibly matching TRBD2 (6 bases). Sequencing was performed on peripheral blood. Here the CDR3 reads CASSQDEWRGRRRTGELFF. CDR3 sequence (DNA): TGCGCCAGCAGCCAAGACGAATGGAGGGGAAGGAGACGGACCGGGGAGCTGTTTTTT.